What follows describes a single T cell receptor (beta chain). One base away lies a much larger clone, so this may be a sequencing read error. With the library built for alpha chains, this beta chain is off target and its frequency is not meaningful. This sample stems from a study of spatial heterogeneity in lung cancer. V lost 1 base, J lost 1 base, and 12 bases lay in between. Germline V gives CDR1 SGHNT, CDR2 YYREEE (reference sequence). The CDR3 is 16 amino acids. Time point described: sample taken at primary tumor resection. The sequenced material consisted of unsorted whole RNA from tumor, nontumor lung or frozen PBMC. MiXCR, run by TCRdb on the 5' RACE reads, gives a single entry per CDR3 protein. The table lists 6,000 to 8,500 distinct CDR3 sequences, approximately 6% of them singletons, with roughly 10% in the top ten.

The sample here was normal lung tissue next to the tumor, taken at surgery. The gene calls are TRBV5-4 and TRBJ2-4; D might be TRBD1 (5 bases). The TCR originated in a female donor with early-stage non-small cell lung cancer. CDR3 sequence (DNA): TGTGCCAGCAGCTTGCAGGGTAGAATTGCCAAAAACATTCAGTACTTC. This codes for CASSLQGRIAKNIQYF. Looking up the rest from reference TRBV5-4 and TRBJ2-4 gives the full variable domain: ETGVTQSPTHLIKTRGQQVTLRCSSQSGHNTVSWYQQALGQGPQFIFQYYREEENGRGNFPPRFSGLQFPNYSSELNVNALELDDSALYLCASSLQGRIAKNIQYFGAGTRLSVL.